This T cell receptor (beta chain) is from a study of T cells in Graves' hyperthyroidism and ophthalmopathy. Findings and limits, study-wide: Most clonotypes that expanded in the thyroid above 0.001 also showed up in blood.

The authors took PBMCs from 10 ml fresh peripheral blood. The CDR3 is 18 residues long. The germline CDR1 and CDR2 sequences are SGHTA and FQGTGA. This clonotype occurred a few times. The antigen remains unidentified. One junction end does not reproduce the germline sequence, and a read error may be involved. Amplification of TCR beta CDR3 regions used RNA as the template. Initially, a first-round RT-PCR of the TCR CDR3 employed the HTBI primer set. TCRdb independently ran MiXCR on the multiplex PCR reads; one entry per CDR3 protein. Of about 640,000 distinct CDR3 sequences in the sample, approximately 14% are singletons; the top ten hold about an eighth.

The sequence was collected from a woman between 45 and 60 years old with Graves' ophthalmopathy. Sequences were obtained from blood. The chain employs TRBV7-3 and TRBJ1-6, with D unclear. The CDR3 reads CASSLRGPTLSNNSPLHF. The CDR3 DNA reads TGTGCCAGCAGCTTAAGAGGGCCGACCCTCTCCAATAATTCACCCCTCCACTTT.